The 10 T cell receptor beta chains below all came from one sample that was sequenced in a study of beta chain features in type 1 diabetes. Antigen specificity for these receptors is unknown. Notes on the study in general: When Type 1 diabetes patients were examined, their TCRB CDR3s proved moderately but significantly shorter in all four CD4+ subsets.

Reverse transcribing all isolated RNA meant expressed TCRB transcripts were sequenced. The assay was immunoSEQ multiplex PCR, and TCRdb's table has in-frame clones only and misses some. The sample yields roughly 730,000 clones, roughly 13% seen once. Sequencing was performed on naive CD4+ T cells from blood. The receptors originated from a man younger than 30 with type 1 diabetes.

The CDR3 DNA is TGTGCCTGGGGGAGGGAGGGATCTAGCCTCGAGCAGTACTTC. It yields the protein CAWGREGSSLEQYF. The chain links TRBV30 to TRBJ2-7; 7 positions match TRBD2. The trim removed 5 bases at V and 6 bases at J, leaving 13 bases unmatched. Germline V lookup: CDR1 GTSNPN, CDR2 SVGIG (reference sequence). The CDR3 length is 14 residues.

The chain couples TRBV2 to TRBJ2-5; maybe TRBD2 (7 bases). The V gene lost 2 bases and the J gene lost 5 bases, with 15 bases spanning the gap. The CDR3 sequence is 15 residues long. CDR1 is SNHLY and CDR2 is FYNNEI in the germline V gene. The CDR3, as DNA: TGTGCCAGCAGTGAACCCGGCAGGGGAGGGGAGACCCAGTACTTC. It translates to CASSEPGRGGETQYF.

The rearrangement joins TRBV7-6 to TRBJ2-1; TRBD1 matches at 10 bases. The V gene's germline CDR1 is SGHVS and CDR2 FNYEAQ. The CDR3 is 18 residues long. With 0 bases clipped from V and 8 bases from J, the junction kept 13 bases outside the gene matches. CDR3 DNA sequence: TGTGCCAGCAGCTTAGCGGTTGTCCCGGGACAGGGGTTGCATGAGCAGTTCTTC. Its translation: CASSLAVVPGQGLHEQFF. Full variable domain (remainder filled in from reference TRBV7-6 and TRBJ2-1): GAGVSQSPRYKVTKRGQDVALRCDPISGHVSLYWYRQALGQGPEFLTYFNYEAQQDKSGLPNDRFSAERPEGSISTLTIQRTEQRDSAMYRCASSLAVVPGQGLHEQFFGPGTRLTVL.

This clone has more than one count but fewer than ten. This chain connects TRBV7-9 to TRBJ2-7, with D perhaps TRBD1 (6 bases). The ends were cut back, 5 bases at V and 6 bases at J, with 20 bases in the middle. The CDR3 contains 15 residues. Germline V gives CDR1 SEHNR, CDR2 FQNEAQ (reference sequence). CDR3 DNA: TGTGCCAGCAGCCCGGGACATCCACAAGCCACCGAGCAGTACTTC. It is translated as CASSPGHPQATEQYF.

This clone turned up a few times. This chain uses TRBV7-9 with TRBJ1-5; D remains ambiguous. The CDR3 runs to 14 residues. Germline assignment: CDR1 SEHNR and CDR2 FQNEAQ (reference sequence). Trimming shortened V by 5 bases and J by 5 bases, and 13 bases separated the two germline ends. DNA of the CDR3: TGTGCCAGCAGCCGAAAGGACGCCGATCAGCCCCAGCATTTT. Amino acid sequence: CASSRKDADQPQHF. Drawing the rest from reference TRBV7-9 and TRBJ1-5, the complete variable domain is DTGVSQNPRHKITKRGQNVTFRCDPISEHNRLYWYRQTLGQGPEFLTYFQNEAQLEKSRLLSDRFSAERPKGSFSTLEIQRTEQGDSAMYLCASSRKDADQPQHFGDGTRLSIL.

The table lists this clone with a few counts. The chain is built from TRBV9 and TRBJ2-5, with TRBD2 matching 8 bases. The V gene end was trimmed by 4 bases and the J gene end by 1 base; junction bases not matched to a gene: 15. Germline CDR1 and CDR2: SGDLS and YYNGEE. The CDR3 runs to 18 residues. CDR3 nucleotide sequence: TGTGCCAGCAGCCCCCGCCCGGGCGTGGCGGGGGGCCAAGAGACCCAGTACTTC. The encoded protein is CASSPRPGVAGGQETQYF.

This rearrangement joins TRBV6-5 to TRBJ1-1, with D maybe TRBD1 (5 bases). The germline gives CDR1 MNHEY, CDR2 SVGAGI. V lost 5 bases to trimming and J lost 1 base, with 14 bases between them. This CDR3 is built from 15 residues. CDR3 sequence: CASSRATAPNTEAFF. CDR3 DNA sequence: TGTGCCAGCAGTCGGGCGACAGCTCCGAACACTGAAGCTTTCTTT.

The chain has TRBV18 and TRBJ2-7; D uncertain. The CDR3 is 13 amino acids. With 6 bases removed from V and 3 bases from J, the gap between germline ends came to 12 bases. Germline V gives CDR1 KGHSH, CDR2 LQKENI. The CDR3 DNA is TGTGCCAGCTCCCACGGTCCGAGCTACGAGCAGTACTTC. Amino acids: CASSHGPSYEQYF.

This clone was recorded a few times. The V call is TRBV6-6, the J call TRBJ2-1, with D possibly being TRBD1 or TRBD2 (5 bases each). The CDR3 is 12 amino acids. CDR1 and CDR2 from the germline V gene are MNHNY and SVGAGI (reference sequence). The V end was cut by 8 bases, the J end by 6 bases, with 11 bases between. The CDR3 region is CASGEGINEQFF. The CDR3 DNA reads TGTGCCAGCGGTGAGGGGATCAATGAGCAGTTCTTC.

This clone was counted a few times. The rearrangement uses TRBV4-2 and TRBJ1-3, with D hard to call. V shed 3 bases and J shed 0 bases, with 9 bases lying between them. Germline-derived CDR1 and CDR2 are LGHNA and YNFKEQ. CDR3 size: 15 residues. CDR3 DNA: TGTGCCAGCAGCCAGGCGGGGAGCTCTGGAAACACCATATATTTT. This encodes CASSQAGSSGNTIYF.